The rows below give T cell receptor beta chains drawn from one sample of a study of T cell changes during pregnancy in multiple sclerosis. Assay: immunoSEQ multiplex PCR; the TCRdb copy retains only in-frame clones and omits some. The sample yields roughly 26,000 clones, roughly nine tenths seen once. The specimen was CD8+ T cells from peripheral blood mononuclear cells, collected in the second trimester of pregnancy. Receptor source: a female donor with multiple sclerosis, enrolled in a pregnancy study. The CDR3 runs from the conserved cysteine through the conserved F or W. The D gene is left open where the match is weak. Clone size is given for some rows only: seen once, a few or many times, or a class if the clone is expanded.

V	D	J	size	DNA	CDR3
TRBV5-1	TRBD2	TRBJ2-1	NA	TGCGCCAGCAGCTTGGTTGCGGGAGGACCGGTGGCATACAATGAGCAGTTCTTC	CASSLVAGGPVAYNEQFF
TRBV5-5	TRBD2	TRBJ2-1	once	TGTGCCAGCAGCTTGAGGGCGGGAGACCTCTACAATGAGCAGTTCTTC	CASSLRAGDLYNEQFF
TRBV28	TRBD1	TRBJ2-7	NA	TGTGCCAGCCAGGGACAGTTCTACGAGCAGTACTTC	CASQGQFYEQYF
TRBV7-8	NA	TRBJ1-3	once	TGTGCCAGCAGCGAAAGGGGCTCTGGAAACACCATATATTTT	CASSERGSGNTIYF
TRBV28	TRBD1	TRBJ2-5	NA	TGTGCCAGCAGTCTCGAGACAGGGGGAAGGCAAGAGACCCAGTACTTC	CASSLETGGRQETQYF
TRBV29-1	TRBD2	TRBJ2-3	NA	TGCAGCGTTGAAGGCGGTGATAGCGGGAGTACAGATACGCAGTATTTT	CSVEGGDSGSTDTQYF
TRBV28	TRBD1	TRBJ1-2	NA	TGTGCCAGCAAGGAGGACAGGGGTAGCTATGGCTACACCTTC	CASKEDRGSYGYTF
TRBV28	NA	TRBJ1-5	NA	TGTGCCAGCAGTTTTATCGGGGTCGGGCAGCCCCAGCATTTT	CASSFIGVGQPQHF
TRBV19	TRBD1	TRBJ1-1	NA	TGTGCCAGTATTGAGGACAGGGGGCGTCCTATAGACACTGAAGCTTTCTTT	CASIEDRGRPIDTEAFF
TRBV30	NA	TRBJ2-7	NA	TGTGCCTGGAGTAGGGGTGGCGAGCAGTACTTC	CAWSRGGEQYF
TRBV5-5	TRBD2	TRBJ2-7	once	TGTGCCAGCAGCCCATTACGGGAGGTGTCCTACGAGCAGTACTTC	CASSPLREVSYEQYF
TRBV30	TRBD1	TRBJ2-2	NA	TGTGCCCTATACAGGGGATCCGACACCGGGGAGCTGTTTTTT	CALYRGSDTGELFF
TRBV28	NA	TRBJ2-2	NA	TGTGCCAGCTCCAGGGGAGTTTGGAGTCCCGGGGAGCTGTTTTTT	CASSRGVWSPGELFF
TRBV6-6	NA	TRBJ1-2	NA	TGTGCCAGCAGTCCGGTATCCAATGGCTACACCTTC	CASSPVSNGYTF
TRBV7-9	NA	TRBJ2-4	NA	TGTGCCAGCAGGCGGACAGTAGCCAAAAACATTCAGTACTTC	CASRRTVAKNIQYF
TRBV28	TRBD2	TRBJ2-3	NA	TGTGCCAGCCCGGGGCGGGAGATCCCAGATACGCAGTATTTT	CASPGREIPDTQYF
TRBV19	NA	TRBJ2-1	NA	TGTGCCAGTAGTATAACCCCCTCTAGAAGGTTAAAGGATGAGCAGTTCTTC	CASSITPSRRLKDEQFF
TRBV5-5	NA	TRBJ2-3	NA	TGTGCCAGCAGCTCCTATCCCACAGATACGCAGTATTTT	CASSSYPTDTQYF
TRBV5-1	NA	TRBJ2-2	NA	TGCGCCAGCAGCTTGGCCAGGTTCAACACCGGGGAGCTGTTTTTT	CASSLARFNTGELFF
TRBV5-1	NA	TRBJ2-1	NA	TGCGCCAGCAGTGGACAGCTACCTTATATTAGCTCCTACAATGAGCAGTTCTTC	CASSGQLPYISSYNEQFF
TRBV29-1	NA	TRBJ2-7	NA	TGCAGCGTTGCGCCTAGCTTAGACTACGAGCAGTACTTC	CSVAPSLDYEQYF
TRBV28	NA	TRBJ2-7	once	TGTGCCAGCAGCAAGGGGTCGCGGGACTACGAGCAGTACTTC	CASSKGSRDYEQYF
TRBV7-9	TRBD1	TRBJ1-2	once	TGTGCCAGCGGCCCGACAGGGTTCTATGGCTACACCTTC	CASGPTGFYGYTF
TRBV14	TRBD1	TRBJ1-5	NA	TGTGCCAGCAGCCAAGATTATTCGGACAGGAGATTTTATAGCAATCAGCCCCAGCATTTT	CASSQDYSDRRFYSNQPQHF
TRBV15	NA	TRBJ1-1	NA	TGTGCCACCAGCAGGTCTGGACAGTCGAACACTGAAGCTTTCTTT	CATSRSGQSNTEAFF
TRBV27	NA	TRBJ1-4	NA	TGTGCCAGCAGTTTAGGGGCCCGACATGAAAAACTGTTTTTT	CASSLGARHEKLFF
TRBV6-7	NA	TRBJ2-3	NA	TGTGCCAGACTAGTTACAGATACGCAGTATTTT	CARLVTDTQYF
TRBV7-3	NA	TRBJ2-1	NA	TGTGCCAGCAGCTTAGATTCCAGCGGACTCTACAATGAGCAGTTCTTC	CASSLDSSGLYNEQFF
TRBV4-3	TRBD1	TRBJ2-7	NA	TGCGCCAGCAGCCAAGAAGTCGGGACAGGCTCCTACGAGCAGTACTTC	CASSQEVGTGSYEQYF
TRBV7-9	NA	TRBJ2-7	NA	TGTGCCAGCAGCCCACCCTATAGTAACGAGCAGTACTTC	CASSPPYSNEQYF
TRBV27	NA	TRBJ2-5	once	TGTGCCAGCAGTTTGGGGGCCGGGGAGACCCAGTACTTC	CASSLGAGETQYF
TRBV5-1	TRBD1	TRBJ1-1	few	TGCGCCAGCAGCCGGACAGGGGTCACTGAAGCTTTCTTT	CASSRTGVTEAFF
TRBV19	NA	TRBJ2-7	NA	TGTGCCAGTAGTCTAGGGTCGGTTGACGAGCAGTACTTC	CASSLGSVDEQYF
TRBV2	NA	TRBJ2-1	NA	TGTGCCAGCAGTGAAAAGCGTTACAATGAGCAGTTCTTC	CASSEKRYNEQFF
TRBV6-5	TRBD2	TRBJ2-3	NA	TGTGCCAGCAGTTACTCAGCGGGAGGATCTTATACGCAGTATTTT	CASSYSAGGSYTQYF
TRBV6-4	NA	TRBJ2-2	few	TGTGCCAGCAAGGGACACACCACCGGGGAGCTGTTTTTT	CASKGHTTGELFF
TRBV27	NA	TRBJ1-5	few	TGTGCCAGCAGTTTTGTGGCAGGGGGCAATCAGCCCCAGCATTTT	CASSFVAGGNQPQHF
TRBV7-9	TRBD2	TRBJ2-1	NA	TGTGCCAGCAGCTTAGTCAGGACTAGCGCGAAGCAGTTCTTC	CASSLVRTSAKQFF
TRBV2	NA	TRBJ2-2	NA	TGTGCCAGCATACCCTCTATTAACACCGGGGAGCTGTTTTTT	CASIPSINTGELFF
TRBV2	NA	TRBJ2-7	NA	TGTGCCACCAACCTCCGGGACACGACCTACGAGCAGTACTTC	CATNLRDTTYEQYF
TRBV28	TRBD1	TRBJ1-5	NA	TGTGCCAGCAGTTTTGTCGGACAGGTTAGCAATCAGCCCCAGCATTTT	CASSFVGQVSNQPQHF
TRBV18	TRBD1	TRBJ1-2	NA	TGTGCCAGCTCCCTCGACAGGGTTTGGTATGGCTACACCTTC	CASSLDRVWYGYTF
TRBV28	TRBD1	TRBJ1-5	NA	TGTGCCAGCAGTTTATGGGCAGGGGGGCAGCCCCAGCATTTT	CASSLWAGGQPQHF